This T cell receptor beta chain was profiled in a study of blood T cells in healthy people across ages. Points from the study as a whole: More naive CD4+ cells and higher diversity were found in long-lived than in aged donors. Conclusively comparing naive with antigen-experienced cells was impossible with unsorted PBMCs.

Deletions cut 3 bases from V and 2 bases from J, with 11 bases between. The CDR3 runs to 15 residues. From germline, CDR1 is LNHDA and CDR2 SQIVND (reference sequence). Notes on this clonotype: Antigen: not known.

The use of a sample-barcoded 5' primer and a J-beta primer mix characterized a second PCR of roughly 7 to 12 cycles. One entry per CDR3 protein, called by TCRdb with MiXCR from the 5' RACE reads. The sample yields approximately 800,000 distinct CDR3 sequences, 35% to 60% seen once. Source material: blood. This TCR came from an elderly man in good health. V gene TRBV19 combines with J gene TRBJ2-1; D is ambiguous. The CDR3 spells CASSIQLTAYNEQFF. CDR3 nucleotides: TGTGCCAGTAGTATCCAGCTGACGGCCTACAATGAGCAGTTCTTC.